The T cell receptor (beta chain) under discussion was sequenced for a study of blood T cells in healthy people across ages. Study results and limitations: Among long-lived donors, naive CD4+ cells were more numerous and diversity higher than in aged donors.

Isolation yielded PBMCs, at least 6.5 million per sample, in every case. This clonotype has just a few counts. Its antigen is unidentified. J was trimmed by 3 bases and V by 1 base; bases with no gene match: 3. This CDR3 has 14 residues. Germline V gene sequence: CDR1 LGHDT, CDR2 YNNKEL (reference sequence). Alongside a J-beta primer mix, a sample-barcoded 5' primer served in a second PCR lasting about 6 to 11 cycles. TCRdb processed the 5' RACE reads anew with MiXCR; each CDR3 protein has one entry. This table has about 970,000 distinct CDR3 sequences, around 54% appearing once. The sequenced sample was blood. This receptor was obtained from a woman in her sixties in good health. The chain couples TRBV3-1 to TRBJ2-7; 7 nucleotides agree with TRBD1. CDR3 loop: CASSQVGQRYEQYF. DNA for the CDR3: TGTGCCAGCAGCCAAGTGGGACAGCGCTACGAGCAGTACTTC.